The entry below describes one TCR beta chain. Its antigen is as yet unknown. The sample comes from a study of T cell responses to AZD1222 COVID-19 vaccine. The study's findings and limits: Clonal diversity was possibly underestimated, and the donors were mostly white British, with more females. Elevations in Spike-specific TCR breadth and depth followed administration of two AZD1222 doses. Just six AZD1222 recipients tested seropositive at baseline.

Trimming removed 0 bases from V and 5 bases from J; junction bases left unmatched: 7. There are 16 residues in the CDR3. Per the germline V gene, CDR1 is SGHRS and CDR2 is YFSETQ. Produced via immunoSEQ multiplex PCR; TCRdb's table is partial and in-frame only. The sample contains 120,000 to 150,000 clones, about 90% of which appear only once. The sample here was peripheral blood, taken 28 days after the second AZD1222 dose. This clonotype was sampled from an adult who received the AZD1222 COVID-19 vaccine. The chain employs TRBV5-1 and TRBJ2-5; 10 bases match TRBD2. The chain's CDR3 is CASSLAPSGGPETQYF. CDR3 DNA: TGCGCCAGCAGCTTGGCTCCTAGCGGGGGACCTGAGACCCAGTACTTC.